This T cell receptor beta chain was observed in a study of T cell repertoires in cytomegalovirus infection. Study conclusions and caveats: The response measured ex vivo was dominated by TCR beta clonotypes (HLA-C-restricted and CMV-specific).

TCRdb reprocessed the reads with MiXCR, giving one entry per CDR3 protein. The sample has about a million distinct CDR3 sequences, about a third seen once. Per the germline V gene, CDR1 is SGHVT and CDR2 is SQSDAQ. With V trimmed by 7 bases and J by 7 bases, 10 bases remained unmatched. This CDR3 contains 15 residues. This clonotype was seen more than once but under ten times. The antigen is unknown. The chain combines TRBV7-4 with TRBJ2-2; 9 bases align to TRBD1. This clonotype originated in a human donor in good health (CMV status not recorded). Some clones in this sample may be carry-over from other donors' samples. This specimen consisted of cultured CD8+ T cells from PBMCs, obtained from culture after CMV antigen stimulation. The CDR3 loop is CASNLKDRGHGELFF. In DNA form, the CDR3 reads TGTGCCAGCAACTTGAAGGACAGGGGCCACGGGGAGCTGTTTTTT.